A single sample gave rise to the 21 T cell receptor beta chains below, sequenced in a study of blood T cell repertoires in COVID-19. TCRdb's copy holds only in-frame clones and misses some; the assay was immunoSEQ multiplex PCR. The table includes under 95,000 clones, 79% detected once. Sequenced material: peripheral blood. These receptors all stem from a man aged 55 to 70 with active or convalescent COVID-19.

This clone occurred a few times. V usage is TRBV30 and J usage is TRBJ1-6; no clear D. The CDR3 length is 13 residues. In germline, CDR1 is GTSNPN, CDR2 SVGIG (reference sequence). V lost 6 bases to trimming and J lost 0 bases, with 6 bases between them. The CDR3 nucleotides read TGTGCCTGCTACAGCTCCTATAATTCACCCCTCCACTTT. Its protein is CACYSSYNSPLHF. The entire variable domain, with the rest obtained from reference TRBV30 and TRBJ1-6, is as follows: SQTIHQWPATLVQPVGSPLSLECTVEGTSNPNLYWYRQAAGRGLQLLFYSVGIGQISSEVPQNLSASRPQDRQFILSSKKLLLSDSGFYLCACYSSYNSPLHFGNGTRLTVT.

In DNA form, the CDR3 reads TGTGCCAGCAGTATTACAGGGGGCGAGCAGTACTTC. Its protein is CASSITGGEQYF. The genes are TRBV12-3 or TRBV12-4 and TRBJ2-7; 8 nucleotides match TRBD1. Trimming removed 5 bases from V and 6 bases from J; junction bases left unmatched: 3. The CDR3 is 12 amino acids.

This chain connects TRBV11-2 to TRBJ2-5; 8 bases are a match to TRBD2. This CDR3 is 15 amino acids long. Germline V gene sequence: CDR1 SGHAT, CDR2 FQNNGV. Trimming at V came to 6 bases and at J to 5 bases, leaving 11 bases not matched to a gene. The CDR3 protein is CASRDIRGGGETQYF. The CDR3 DNA is TGTGCCAGCAGAGACATCCGGGGGGGCGGGGAGACCCAGTACTTC.

J is TRBJ1-1 and V is TRBV7-7; D not certain. V shed 3 bases and J shed 1 base, with 6 bases lying between them. Germline V gene sequence: CDR1 SSHAT, CDR2 FNYEAQ (reference sequence). This CDR3 contains 13 residues. Written as DNA, the CDR3 is TGTGCCAGCAGCTTCGGGGAGAACACTGAAGCTTTCTTT. Encoded protein: CASSFGENTEAFF.

V and J are TRBV7-3 and TRBJ2-5, with a weak D call TRBD1 (7 bases). CDR1 SGHTA and CDR2 FQGTGA come from the germline V gene. Between the trimmed V and J ends, which lost 9 bases and 2 bases, there was a span of 13 bases. The CDR3 consists of 13 residues. The CDR3 region has the DNA TGTGCCAGATGGACAGGACTACAAGAGACCCAGTACTTC. This gives the protein CARWTGLQETQYF.

The rearrangement uses TRBV9 and TRBJ2-5; 9 bases line up with TRBD1. This CDR3 is 13 amino acids long. Germline CDR1 is SGDLS and CDR2 is YYNGEE. V shed 4 bases and J 5 bases; nucleotides not matched to a gene: 3. CDR3 coding DNA: TGTGCCAGCAGCTTGGGACAGGGTGAGACCCAGTACTTC. Residues: CASSLGQGETQYF.

Worth noting for this clone: Other DNA sequences in the same sample also yield this CDR3. The chain is built from TRBV7-2 and TRBJ1-5, with TRBD1 identical over 7 bases. The CDR3 loop spans 15 amino acids. In germline, CDR1 is SGHTA, CDR2 FQGNSA. V was clipped by 5 bases and J by 1 base; unmatched bases: 5. The CDR3 DNA reads as TGTGCCAGCAGCACACGGACAGGCAGCAATCAGCCCCAGCATTTT. Protein: CASSTRTGSNQPQHF.

The DNA for the CDR3 is TGTGCCAGCAGCGAATCCGGGACAGGCCACTCACCCCTCCACTTT. As protein: CASSESGTGHSPLHF. The V and J genes are TRBV9 and TRBJ1-6; 8 bases match TRBD1. The J segment lost 10 bases and the V segment lost 3 bases, leaving 9 bases of the junction unmatched. From germline, CDR1 is SGDLS and CDR2 YYNGEE. This CDR3 has 15 residues.

The chain is built from TRBV25-1 and TRBJ2-1, with 9 bases fitting TRBD2. This CDR3 comprises 15 residues. Germline lookup yields CDR1 MGHDK and CDR2 SYGVNS. V lost 2 bases and J lost 10; bases outside the gene matches: 9. The chain's CDR3 is CASSESLAGTLEQFF. CDR3 bases: TGTGCCAGCAGTGAAAGTCTAGCGGGGACGTTGGAGCAGTTCTTC.

The rearrangement links TRBV4-1 to TRBJ1-1; D is unclear. The CDR3 consists of 16 residues. V shed 2 bases and J shed 1 base, with 14 bases lying between them. Germline V gene data show CDR1 as MGHRA and CDR2 as YSYEKL. The CDR3 DNA follows: TGCGCCAGCAGCCAAAGTCCGGGTGGAGGGAACACTGAAGCTTTCTTT. As protein: CASSQSPGGGNTEAFF.

The rearrangement joins TRBV11-2 to TRBJ2-2; D ambiguous. V was cut by 3 bases and J by 7 bases, with 9 bases left in between. This CDR3 contains 13 residues. CDR1 and CDR2 from the germline V gene are SGHAT and FQNNGV. The CDR3, as DNA: TGTGCCAGCAGCTTCCTTCCCGGCGGGGAGCTGTTTTTT. As protein: CASSFLPGGELFF.

V is TRBV6-2 or TRBV6-3 and J is TRBJ1-4; D uncertain. From germline, CDR1 is MNHEY and CDR2 SVGEGT. There are 12 residues in the CDR3. With 6 bases removed from V and 7 bases from J, the gap between germline ends came to 9 bases. Written as DNA, the CDR3 is TGTGCCAGCAGCAGACCAGGTGAAAAACTGTTTTTT. Protein product: CASSRPGEKLFF.

The chain carries TRBV4-1 and TRBJ2-1, with a weak D call TRBD2 (6 bases). Trimming removed 1 base at V and 7 bases at J, with 14 bases between. Germline CDR1 reads MGHRA; CDR2 reads YSYEKL. The CDR3 runs to 15 residues. CDR3 sequence reads: CASSQVVSRENEQFF. The CDR3, as DNA: TGCGCCAGCAGCCAAGTAGTAAGCCGGGAGAATGAGCAGTTCTTC.

A few counts support this clone. The J gene is TRBJ1-5, the V gene TRBV19; TRBD1 aligns across 8 bases. V shed 5 bases, J shed 7 bases, and the junction held 4 bases outside the gene matches. The CDR3 has 13 residues. Germline V gene sequence: CDR1 LNHDA, CDR2 SQIVND (reference sequence). CDR3 region: CASSLQGAQPQHF. The CDR3 DNA reads TGTGCCAGTAGTCTTCAGGGGGCACAGCCCCAGCATTTT.

This clone was detected only a few times. This may arise from a read error, as a much more abundant clone is one base away. The genes are TRBV7-8 and TRBJ2-5, with D possibly matching TRBD2 (6 bases). This CDR3 comprises 14 residues. V was clipped by 1 base and J by 2 bases, with 8 bases between them. CDR1 and CDR2 (germline): SGHVS, FQNEAQ. Written as DNA, the CDR3 is TGTGCCAGCAGCTTAGTGGGGGGACAAGAGACCCAGTACTTC. As protein: CASSLVGGQETQYF.

The V gene is TRBV24-1, the J gene TRBJ2-5; TRBD2 might be the D (5 bases). From germline, CDR1 is KGHDR and CDR2 SFDVKD. V lost 6 bases and J 2 bases, leaving 15 bases between the germline ends. The CDR3 runs 15 residues. Written as DNA, the CDR3 is TGTGCCACCAGTCCCACGGGGTCGGGGCAAGAGACCCAGTACTTC. Amino acid sequence: CATSPTGSGQETQYF.

The chain combines TRBV10-3 with TRBJ1-1, with a weak D call TRBD1 (6 bases). Germline V CDR1 and CDR2: ENHRY, SYGVKD. The germline V and J ends were trimmed by 4 bases and 4 bases, with 10 bases remaining between them. This CDR3 has 13 residues. The CDR3 DNA reads as TGTGCCATCAGTGGGGACACCCGCACTGAAGCTTTCTTT. Its protein product is CAISGDTRTEAFF.

This sequence joins TRBV18 and TRBJ2-2; 8 bases are a match to TRBD2. The CDR3 runs to 16 residues. From germline, CDR1 is KGHSH and CDR2 LQKENI. V was clipped by 3 bases and J by 0 bases; unmatched bases: 3. CDR3 in DNA: TGTGCCAGCTCACCTGCGGGGGGACCGAACACCGGGGAGCTGTTTTTT. Translation: CASSPAGGPNTGELFF.

The gene calls are TRBV9 and TRBJ1-1, with D perhaps TRBD1 (6 bases). Germline assignment: CDR1 SGDLS and CDR2 YYNGEE. Trimming took off 0 bases at V and 0 bases at J, with 12 bases between the two ends. This CDR3 is built from 16 residues. DNA for the CDR3: TGTGCCAGCAGCGTAGGCGGACAGACTTTGAACACTGAAGCTTTCTTT. Protein: CASSVGGQTLNTEAFF.

V gene TRBV3-1 (or the pseudogene TRBV3-2) combines with J gene TRBJ1-2; TRBD1 is a possible D gene (6 bases). V was pared by 1 base and J by 8 bases, with 17 bases between. There are 15 residues in the CDR3. Germline CDR1 reads LGHDT; CDR2 reads YNNKEL (reference sequence). CDR3 sequence: CASSQGAGASVGYTF. CDR3 bases: TGTGCCAGCAGCCAAGGTGCAGGGGCGAGTGTAGGCTACACCTTC.

The chain employs TRBV3-1 (or the pseudogene TRBV3-2) and TRBJ2-1; 8 nucleotides agree with TRBD1. This CDR3 spans 15 amino acids. With V trimmed by 1 base and J by 8 bases, 7 bases remained unmatched. Germline CDR1 is LGHDT and CDR2 is YNNKEL (reference sequence). CDR3: CASSQVGTGGDEQFF. DNA for the CDR3: TGTGCCAGCAGCCAAGTTGGTACAGGGGGAGATGAGCAGTTCTTC.